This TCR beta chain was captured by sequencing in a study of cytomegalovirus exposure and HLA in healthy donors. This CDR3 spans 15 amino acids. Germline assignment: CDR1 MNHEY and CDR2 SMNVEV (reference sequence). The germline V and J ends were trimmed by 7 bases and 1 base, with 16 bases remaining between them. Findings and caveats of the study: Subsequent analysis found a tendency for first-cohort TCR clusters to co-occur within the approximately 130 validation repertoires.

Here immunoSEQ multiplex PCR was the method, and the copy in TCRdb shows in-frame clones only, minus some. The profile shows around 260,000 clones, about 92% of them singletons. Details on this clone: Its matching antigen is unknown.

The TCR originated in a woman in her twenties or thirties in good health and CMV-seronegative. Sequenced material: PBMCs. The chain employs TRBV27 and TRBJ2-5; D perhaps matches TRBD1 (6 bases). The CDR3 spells CASKDPGTLQETQYF. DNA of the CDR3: TGTGCCAGCAAGGACCCCGGGACACTCCAAGAGACCCAGTACTTC.